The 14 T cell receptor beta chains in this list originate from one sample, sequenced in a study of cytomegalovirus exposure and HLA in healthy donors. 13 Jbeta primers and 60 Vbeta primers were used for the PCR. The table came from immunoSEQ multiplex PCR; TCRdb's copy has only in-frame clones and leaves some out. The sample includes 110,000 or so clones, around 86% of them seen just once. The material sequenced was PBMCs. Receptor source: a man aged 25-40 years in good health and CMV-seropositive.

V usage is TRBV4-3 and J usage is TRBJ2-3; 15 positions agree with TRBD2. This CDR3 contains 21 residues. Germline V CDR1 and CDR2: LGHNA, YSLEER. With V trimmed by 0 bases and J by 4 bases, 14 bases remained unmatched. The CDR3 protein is CASSQDSETGTSGGRADTQYF. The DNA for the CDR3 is TGCGCCAGCAGCCAAGACTCGGAAACCGGGACTAGCGGGGGGAGGGCAGATACGCAGTATTTT.

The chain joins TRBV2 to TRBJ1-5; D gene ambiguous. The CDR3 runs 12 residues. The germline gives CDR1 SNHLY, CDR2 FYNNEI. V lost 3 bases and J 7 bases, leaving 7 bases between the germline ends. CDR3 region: CASSELVQPQHF. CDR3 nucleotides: TGTGCCAGCAGTGAGTTAGTGCAGCCCCAGCATTTT.

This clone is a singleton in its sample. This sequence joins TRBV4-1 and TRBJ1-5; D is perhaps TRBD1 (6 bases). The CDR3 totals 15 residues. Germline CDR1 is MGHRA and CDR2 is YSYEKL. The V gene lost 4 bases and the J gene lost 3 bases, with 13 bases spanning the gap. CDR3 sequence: CASSPETGLNQPQHF. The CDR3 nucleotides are TGCGCCAGCAGCCCGGAGACAGGACTCAATCAGCCCCAGCATTTT.

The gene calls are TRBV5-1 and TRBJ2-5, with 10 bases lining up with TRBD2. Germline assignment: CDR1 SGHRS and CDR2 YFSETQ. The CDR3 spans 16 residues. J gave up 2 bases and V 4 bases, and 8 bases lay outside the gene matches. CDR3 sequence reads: CASSRGSGGVQETQYF. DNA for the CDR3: TGCGCCAGCAGCCGGGGGAGCGGGGGGGTACAAGAGACCCAGTACTTC.

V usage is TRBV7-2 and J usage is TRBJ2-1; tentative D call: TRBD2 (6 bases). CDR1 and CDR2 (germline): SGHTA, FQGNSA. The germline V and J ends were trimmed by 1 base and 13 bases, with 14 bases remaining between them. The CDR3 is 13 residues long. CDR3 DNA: TGTGCCAGCAGCTTAGGCGGGACTCGAGCCCAGTTCTTC. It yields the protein CASSLGGTRAQFF.

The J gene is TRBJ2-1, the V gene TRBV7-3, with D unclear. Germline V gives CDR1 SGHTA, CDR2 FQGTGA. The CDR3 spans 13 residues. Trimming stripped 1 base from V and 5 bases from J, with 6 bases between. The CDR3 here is CASSLSQNNEQFF. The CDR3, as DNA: TGTGCCAGCAGCTTAAGTCAGAACAATGAGCAGTTCTTC.

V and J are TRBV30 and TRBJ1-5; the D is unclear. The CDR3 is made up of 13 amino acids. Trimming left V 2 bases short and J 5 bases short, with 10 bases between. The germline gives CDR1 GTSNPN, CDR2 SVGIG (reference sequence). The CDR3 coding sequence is TGTGCCTGGAGTACACAGATACATCAGCCCCAGCATTTT. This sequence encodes CAWSTQIHQPQHF.

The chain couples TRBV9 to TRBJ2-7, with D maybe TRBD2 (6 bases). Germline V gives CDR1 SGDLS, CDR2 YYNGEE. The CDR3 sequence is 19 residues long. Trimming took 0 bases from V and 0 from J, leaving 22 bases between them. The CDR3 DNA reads TGTGCCAGCAGCGTAGCAACGGGGCCCGGGACTCTTAGCTCCTACGAGCAGTACTTC. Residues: CASSVATGPGTLSSYEQYF.

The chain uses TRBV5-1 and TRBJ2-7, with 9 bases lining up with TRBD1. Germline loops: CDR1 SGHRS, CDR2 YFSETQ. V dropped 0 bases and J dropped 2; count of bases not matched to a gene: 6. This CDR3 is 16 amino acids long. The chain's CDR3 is CASSLGPGQGAYEQYF. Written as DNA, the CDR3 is TGCGCCAGCAGCTTGGGACCGGGACAGGGAGCCTACGAGCAGTACTTC.

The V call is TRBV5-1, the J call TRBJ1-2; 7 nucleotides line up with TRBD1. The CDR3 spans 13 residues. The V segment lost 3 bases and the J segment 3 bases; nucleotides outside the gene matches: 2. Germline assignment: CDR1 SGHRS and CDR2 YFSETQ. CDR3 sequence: CASSWGQYYGYTF. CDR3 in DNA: TGCGCCAGCAGCTGGGGACAGTACTATGGCTACACCTTC.

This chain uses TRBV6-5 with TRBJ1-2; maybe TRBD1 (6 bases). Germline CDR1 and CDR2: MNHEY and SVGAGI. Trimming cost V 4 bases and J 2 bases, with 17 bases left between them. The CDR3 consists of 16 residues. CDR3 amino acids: CASSSQLTGPNYGYTF. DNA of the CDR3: TGTGCCAGCAGTTCCCAGTTGACAGGCCCAAACTATGGCTACACCTTC.

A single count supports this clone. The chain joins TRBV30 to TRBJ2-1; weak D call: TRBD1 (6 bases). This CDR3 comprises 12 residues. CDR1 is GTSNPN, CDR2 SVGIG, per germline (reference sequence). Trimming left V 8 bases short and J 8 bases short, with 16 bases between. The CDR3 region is CATSQGDDEQFF. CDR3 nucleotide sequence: TGTGCCACCTCACAGGGAGATGATGAGCAGTTCTTC.

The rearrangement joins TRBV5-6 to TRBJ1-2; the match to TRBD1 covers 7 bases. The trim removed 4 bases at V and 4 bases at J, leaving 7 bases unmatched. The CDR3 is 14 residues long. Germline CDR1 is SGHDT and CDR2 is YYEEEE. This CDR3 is CASSEGQRSYGYTF. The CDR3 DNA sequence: TGTGCCAGCAGCGAGGGACAGAGGTCCTATGGCTACACCTTC.

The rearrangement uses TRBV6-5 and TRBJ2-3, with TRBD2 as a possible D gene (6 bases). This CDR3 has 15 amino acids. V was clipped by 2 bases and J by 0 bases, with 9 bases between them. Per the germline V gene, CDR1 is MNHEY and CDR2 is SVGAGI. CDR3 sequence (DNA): TGTGCCAGCAGTTACGTGGCGGGGAGCACAGATACGCAGTATTTT. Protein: CASSYVAGSTDTQYF.